This T cell receptor beta chain was obtained from a study of blood T cell repertoires in COVID-19. Germline V gene lookup returns CDR1 SGHDT and CDR2 YYEEEE. This CDR3 contains 14 residues. V was pared by 4 bases and J by 2 bases, with 12 bases between. Sequencing used immunoSEQ multiplex PCR; TCRdb keeps in-frame clones, though not all of them. The sample has roughly 290,000 clones, approximately 83% seen once. This chain connects TRBV5-6 to TRBJ2-5, with D possibly matching TRBD2 (5 bases). This clonotype was obtained from a person aged 65 to 85 with COVID-19, enrolled during active disease. Sequencing was performed on peripheral blood. The CDR3 sequence is CASSMVGRQETQYF. The CDR3 nucleotides read TGTGCCAGCAGCATGGTTGGGAGACAAGAGACCCAGTACTTC.